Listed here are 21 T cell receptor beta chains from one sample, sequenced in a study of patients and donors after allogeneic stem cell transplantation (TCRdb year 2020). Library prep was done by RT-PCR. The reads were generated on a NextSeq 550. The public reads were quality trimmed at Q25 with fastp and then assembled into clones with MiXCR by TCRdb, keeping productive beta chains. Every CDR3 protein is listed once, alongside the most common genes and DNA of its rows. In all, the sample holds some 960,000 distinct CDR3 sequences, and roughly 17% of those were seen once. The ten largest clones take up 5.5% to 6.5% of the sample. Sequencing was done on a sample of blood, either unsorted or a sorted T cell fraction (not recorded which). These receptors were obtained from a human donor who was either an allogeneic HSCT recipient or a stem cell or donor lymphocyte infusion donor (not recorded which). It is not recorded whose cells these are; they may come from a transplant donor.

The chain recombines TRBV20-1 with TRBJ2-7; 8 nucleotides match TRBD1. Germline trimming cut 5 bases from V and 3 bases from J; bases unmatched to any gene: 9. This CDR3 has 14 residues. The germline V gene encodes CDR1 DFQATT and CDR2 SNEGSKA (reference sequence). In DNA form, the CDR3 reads TGCAGTGCTCAAGACAGGGGCACCTACTACGAGCAGTACTTC. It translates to CSAQDRGTYYEQYF.

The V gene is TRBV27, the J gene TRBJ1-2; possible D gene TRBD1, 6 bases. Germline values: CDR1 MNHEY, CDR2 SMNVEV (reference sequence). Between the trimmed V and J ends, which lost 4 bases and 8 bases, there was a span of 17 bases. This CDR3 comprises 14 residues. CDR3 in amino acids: CASSSLTQGIGYTF. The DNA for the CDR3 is TGTGCCAGCAGTTCCCTAACTCAGGGGATCGGCTACACCTTC.

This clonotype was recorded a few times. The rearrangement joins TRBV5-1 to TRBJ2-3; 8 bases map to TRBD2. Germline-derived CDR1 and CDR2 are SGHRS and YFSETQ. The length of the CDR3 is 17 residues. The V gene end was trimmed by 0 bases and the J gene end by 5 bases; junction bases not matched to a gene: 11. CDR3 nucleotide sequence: TGCGCCAGCAGCTTGGCCGAGGGGACTAGAAGGCGAGATACGCAGTATTTT. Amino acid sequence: CASSLAEGTRRRDTQYF. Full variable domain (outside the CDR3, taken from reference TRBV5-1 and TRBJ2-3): KAGVTQTPRYLIKTRGQQVTLSCSPISGHRSVSWYQQTPGQGLQFLFEYFSETQRNKGNFPGRFSGRQFSNSRSEMNVSTLELGDSALYLCASSLAEGTRRRDTQYFGPGTRLTVL.

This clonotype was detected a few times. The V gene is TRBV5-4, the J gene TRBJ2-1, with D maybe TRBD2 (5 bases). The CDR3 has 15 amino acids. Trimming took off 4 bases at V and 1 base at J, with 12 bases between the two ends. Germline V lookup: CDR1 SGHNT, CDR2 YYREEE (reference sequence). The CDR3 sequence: CASSSQRTSYNEQFF. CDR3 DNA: TGTGCCAGCAGCAGCCAGCGGACTTCCTACAATGAGCAGTTCTTC.

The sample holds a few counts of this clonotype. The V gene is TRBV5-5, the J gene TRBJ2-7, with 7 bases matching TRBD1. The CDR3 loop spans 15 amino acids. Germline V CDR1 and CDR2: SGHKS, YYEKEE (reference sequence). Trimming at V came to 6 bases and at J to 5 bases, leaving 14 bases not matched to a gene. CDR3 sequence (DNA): TGTGCCAGCAAGGACAGGATATATGGGTACGACGAGCAGTACTTC. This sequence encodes CASKDRIYGYDEQYF.

CDR3 residues: CASSQASASGTKNIQYF. The CDR3 region has the DNA TGCGCCAGCAGCCAGGCCTCGGCTAGCGGTACCAAAAACATTCAGTACTTC. V and J are TRBV4-1 and TRBJ2-4; 7 bases fit TRBD2. With 3 bases clipped from V and 2 bases from J, the junction kept 10 bases outside the gene matches. Germline V CDR1 and CDR2: MGHRA, YSYEKL. The CDR3 sequence is 17 residues long.

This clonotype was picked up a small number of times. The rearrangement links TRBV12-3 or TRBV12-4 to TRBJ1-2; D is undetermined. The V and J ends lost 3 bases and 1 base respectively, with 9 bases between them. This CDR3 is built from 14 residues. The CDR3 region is CASSFHGNNYGYTF. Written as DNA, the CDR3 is TGTGCCAGCAGTTTTCATGGTAATAACTATGGCTACACCTTC.

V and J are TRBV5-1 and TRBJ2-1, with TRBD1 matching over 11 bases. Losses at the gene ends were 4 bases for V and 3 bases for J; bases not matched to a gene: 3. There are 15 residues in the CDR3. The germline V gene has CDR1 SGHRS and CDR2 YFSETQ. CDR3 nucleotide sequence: TGCGCCAGCAGCGGGGGACAGGGGGTCTACAATGAGCAGTTCTTC. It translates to CASSGGQGVYNEQFF. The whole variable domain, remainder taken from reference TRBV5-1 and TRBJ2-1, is KAGVTQTPRYLIKTRGQQVTLSCSPISGHRSVSWYQQTPGQGLQFLFEYFSETQRNKGNFPGRFSGRQFSNSRSEMNVSTLELGDSALYLCASSGGQGVYNEQFFGPGTRLTVL.

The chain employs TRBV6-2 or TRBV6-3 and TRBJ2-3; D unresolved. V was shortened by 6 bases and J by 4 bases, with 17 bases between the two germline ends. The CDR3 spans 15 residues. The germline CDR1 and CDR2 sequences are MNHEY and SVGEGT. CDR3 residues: CASSPQPMIPDTQYF. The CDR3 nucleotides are TGTGCCAGCAGCCCTCAACCCATGATCCCAGATACGCAGTATTTT.

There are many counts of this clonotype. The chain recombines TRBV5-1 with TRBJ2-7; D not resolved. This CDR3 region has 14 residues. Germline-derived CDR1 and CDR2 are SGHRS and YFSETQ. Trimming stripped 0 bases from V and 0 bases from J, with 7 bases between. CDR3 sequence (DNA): TGCGCCAGCAGCTTGGAAGGGAACTCCTACGAGCAGTACTTC. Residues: CASSLEGNSYEQYF.

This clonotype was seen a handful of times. This CDR3 reads CASSLGPRDRNYEQYF. CDR3 DNA sequence: TGTGCCAGCAGCTTAGGACCACGGGACAGGAACTACGAGCAGTACTTC. The chain couples TRBV11-3 to TRBJ2-7; 8 nucleotides line up with TRBD1. Germline V gene data show CDR1 as SGHNT and CDR2 as YENEEA. The CDR3 is 16 residues long. V lost 1 base to trimming and J lost 3 bases; unmatched junction nucleotides: 8.

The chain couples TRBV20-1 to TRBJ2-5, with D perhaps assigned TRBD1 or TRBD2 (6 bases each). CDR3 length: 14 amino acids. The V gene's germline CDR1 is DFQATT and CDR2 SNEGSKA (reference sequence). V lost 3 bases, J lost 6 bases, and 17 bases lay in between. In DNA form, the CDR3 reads TGCAGTGCTAGCTCGGGGGCGGACGGGAAGACCCAGTACTTC. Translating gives CSASSGADGKTQYF.

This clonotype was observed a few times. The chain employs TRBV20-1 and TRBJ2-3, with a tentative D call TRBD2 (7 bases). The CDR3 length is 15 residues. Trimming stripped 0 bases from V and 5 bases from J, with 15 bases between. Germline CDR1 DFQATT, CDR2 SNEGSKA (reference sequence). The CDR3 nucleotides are TGCAGTGCTAGAGATGGGCGGGGGCGCGGAGATACGCAGTATTTT. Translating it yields CSARDGRGRGDTQYF.

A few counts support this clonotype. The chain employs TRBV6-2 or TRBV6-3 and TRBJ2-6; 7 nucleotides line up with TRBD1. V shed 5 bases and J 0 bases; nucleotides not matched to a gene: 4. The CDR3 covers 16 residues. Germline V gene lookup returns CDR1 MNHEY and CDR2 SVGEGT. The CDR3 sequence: CASSGDSSSGANVLTF. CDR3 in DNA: TGTGCCAGCAGTGGGGACAGCTCCTCTGGGGCCAACGTCCTGACTTTC.

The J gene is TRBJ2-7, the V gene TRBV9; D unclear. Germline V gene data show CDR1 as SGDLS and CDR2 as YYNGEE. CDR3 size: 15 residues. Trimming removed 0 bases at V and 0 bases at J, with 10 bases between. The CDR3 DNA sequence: TGTGCCAGCAGCGTAGCTGACGATAGCTCCTACGAGCAGTACTTC. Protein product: CASSVADDSSYEQYF.

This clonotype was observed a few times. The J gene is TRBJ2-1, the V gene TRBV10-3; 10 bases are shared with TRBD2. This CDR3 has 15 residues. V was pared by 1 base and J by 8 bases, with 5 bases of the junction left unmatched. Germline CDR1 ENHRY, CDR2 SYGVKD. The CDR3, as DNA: TGTGCCATCAGTGAGTTGAGCGGGAGGGCGGATGAGCAGTTCTTC. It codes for CAISELSGRADEQFF.

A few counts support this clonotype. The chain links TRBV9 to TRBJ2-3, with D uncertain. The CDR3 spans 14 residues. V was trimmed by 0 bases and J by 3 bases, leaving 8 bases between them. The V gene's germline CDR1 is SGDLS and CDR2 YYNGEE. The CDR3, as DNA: TGTGCCAGCAGCGTAGTTCCCATAACAGATACGCAGTATTTT. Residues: CASSVVPITDTQYF.

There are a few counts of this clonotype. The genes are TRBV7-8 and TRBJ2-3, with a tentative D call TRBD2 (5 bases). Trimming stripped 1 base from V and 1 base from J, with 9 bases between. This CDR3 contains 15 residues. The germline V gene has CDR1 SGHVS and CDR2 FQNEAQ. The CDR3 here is CASSLEFGGTDTQYF. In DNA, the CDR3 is TGTGCCAGCAGCTTAGAATTCGGGGGCACAGATACGCAGTATTTT.

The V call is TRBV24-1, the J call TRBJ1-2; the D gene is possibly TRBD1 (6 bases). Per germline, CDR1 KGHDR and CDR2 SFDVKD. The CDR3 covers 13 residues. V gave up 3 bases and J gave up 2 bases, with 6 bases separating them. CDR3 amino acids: CATSDTGNYGYTF. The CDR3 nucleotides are TGTGCCACCAGTGATACAGGGAACTATGGCTACACCTTC.

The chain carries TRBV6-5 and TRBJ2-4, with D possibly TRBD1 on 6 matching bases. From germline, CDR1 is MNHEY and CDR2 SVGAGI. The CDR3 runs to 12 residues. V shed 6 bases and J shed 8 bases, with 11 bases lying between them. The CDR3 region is CASSRQGYIQYF. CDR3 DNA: TGTGCCAGCAGCCGTCAGGGGTACATTCAGTACTTC.

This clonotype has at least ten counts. The CDR3 region is CASSLDGGGTDTQYF. CDR3 bases: TGTGCCAGCAGCTTAGACGGGGGGGGCACAGATACGCAGTATTTT. J is TRBJ2-3 and V is TRBV7-8, with 8 bases aligning to TRBD2. The CDR3 is 15 amino acids. Germline CDR1 and CDR2: SGHVS and FQNEAQ. The V segment lost 1 base and the J segment 1 base; nucleotides outside the gene matches: 1. The full variable domain, with the rest looked up from reference TRBV7-8 and TRBJ2-3, is GAGVSQSPRYKVAKRGQDVALRCDPISGHVSLFWYQQALGQGPEFLTYFQNEAQLDKSGLPSDRFFAERPEGSVSTLKIQRTQQEDSAVYLCASSLDGGGTDTQYFGPGTRLTVL.